These T cell receptor beta chains were read from a single sample in a study of blood T cells in healthy people across ages. Each CDR3 protein is one row after TCRdb ran MiXCR on the 5' RACE reads. Found here are roughly 1 million distinct CDR3 sequences, under 30% of them singletons; the top ten hold 0.65% to 0.75%. This same sample was also taken into another study, of T cells of mothers and their children.

The sample taken for sequencing was blood. Receptors originate from a girl aged 2 to 10 in good health. Each CDR3 is given with its conserved first and last residue. The order of the fields is J gene, D gene, CDR3 length, clone size, V gene, CDR3 DNA, CDR3 protein. The D gene is left open where the match is weak. Clone sizes are given selectively: once, few, many, or a class where the clone is expanded.

j_gene: TRBJ2-3; d_gene: .; len: 15; abundance: .; v_gene: TRBV9; CDR3nt: TGTGCCAGCAGCGTAGACGGGGGCAGGGAGGATACGCAGTATTTT; CDR3aa: CASSVDGGREDTQYF
j_gene: TRBJ1-2; d_gene: .; len: 12; abundance: few; v_gene: TRBV20-1; CDR3nt: TGCAGTGCTAAGACAGGATCTTATGGCTACACCTTC; CDR3aa: CSAKTGSYGYTF
j_gene: TRBJ2-1; d_gene: TRBD2; len: 15; abundance: .; v_gene: TRBV7-7; CDR3nt: TGTGCTAGCAGTAGCGGGAGTTACTCCTACAATGAGCAGTTCTTC; CDR3aa: CASSSGSYSYNEQFF
j_gene: TRBJ2-4; d_gene: .; len: 16; abundance: few; v_gene: TRBV12-3/TRBV12-4; CDR3nt: TGTGCCAGCAGTCTATTAGCAGGAGAGGGCGAAAACATTCAGTACTTC; CDR3aa: CASSLLAGEGENIQYF
j_gene: TRBJ2-7; d_gene: .; len: 12; abundance: .; v_gene: TRBV7-9; CDR3nt: TGTGCCAGCAGCTTACCAGGGTACGGGCAGTACTTC; CDR3aa: CASSLPGYGQYF
j_gene: TRBJ2-1; d_gene: .; len: 14; abundance: .; v_gene: TRBV20-1; CDR3nt: TGCAGTGCTGGGCTAACGGGTACCTACAATGAGCAGTTCTTC; CDR3aa: CSAGLTGTYNEQFF
j_gene: TRBJ2-7; d_gene: TRBD2; len: 17; abundance: .; v_gene: TRBV24-1; CDR3nt: TGTGCCACCAGCGGACTAGCGGGAGTTCGTAGCTCCTACGAGCAGTACTTC; CDR3aa: CATSGLAGVRSSYEQYF
j_gene: TRBJ1-1; d_gene: .; len: 13; abundance: few; v_gene: TRBV10-3; CDR3nt: TGTGCCATCGGGGGGGAGTTGAACACTGAAGCTTTCTTT; CDR3aa: CAIGGELNTEAFF
j_gene: TRBJ2-5; d_gene: .; len: 16; abundance: few; v_gene: TRBV5-5; CDR3nt: TGTGCCAGCAGCTTGGAGAGGTGGCCGGCCCAAGAGACCCAGTACTTC; CDR3aa: CASSLERWPAQETQYF
j_gene: TRBJ1-6; d_gene: .; len: 14; abundance: .; v_gene: TRBV5-5; CDR3nt: TGTGCCAGCAGCGACATGATCGGGTCGGCACCCCTCCACTTT; CDR3aa: CASSDMIGSAPLHF